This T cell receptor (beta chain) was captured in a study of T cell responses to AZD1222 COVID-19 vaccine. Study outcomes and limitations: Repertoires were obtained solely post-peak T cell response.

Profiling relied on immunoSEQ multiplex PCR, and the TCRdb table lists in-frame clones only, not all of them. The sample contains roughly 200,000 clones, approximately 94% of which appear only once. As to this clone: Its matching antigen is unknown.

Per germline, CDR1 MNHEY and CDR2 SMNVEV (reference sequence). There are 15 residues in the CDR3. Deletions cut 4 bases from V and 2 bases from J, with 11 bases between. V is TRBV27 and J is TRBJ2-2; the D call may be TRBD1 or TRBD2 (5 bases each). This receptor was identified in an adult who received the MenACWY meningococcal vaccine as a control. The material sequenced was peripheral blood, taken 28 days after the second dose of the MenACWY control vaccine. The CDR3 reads CASSSGTGNTGELFF. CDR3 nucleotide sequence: TGTGCCAGCAGTTCCGGGACGGGTAACACCGGGGAGCTGTTTTTT.